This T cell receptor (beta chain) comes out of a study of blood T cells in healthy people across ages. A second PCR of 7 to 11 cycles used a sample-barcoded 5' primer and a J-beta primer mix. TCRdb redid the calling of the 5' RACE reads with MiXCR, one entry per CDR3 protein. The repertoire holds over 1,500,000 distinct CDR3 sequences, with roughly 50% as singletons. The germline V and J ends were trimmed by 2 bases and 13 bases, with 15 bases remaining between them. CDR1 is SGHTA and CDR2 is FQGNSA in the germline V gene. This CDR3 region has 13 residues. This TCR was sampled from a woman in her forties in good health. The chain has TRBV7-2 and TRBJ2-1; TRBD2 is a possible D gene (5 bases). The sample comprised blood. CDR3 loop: CASSLSEGETQFF. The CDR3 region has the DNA TGTGCCAGCAGCTTAAGTGAGGGAGAGACCCAGTTCTTC.